One and the same sample provided the 9 T cell receptor beta chains below, sequenced in a study of shared clonotypes between healthy human individuals. Some clones are missing from TCRdb's copy, which holds only in-frame ones; the method was immunoSEQ multiplex PCR. The table has some 2.4 million clones, approximately 93% seen once. Sequencing was carried out using naive CD4+ T cells from PBMCs. Sample subset: CD45RA+ positively selected. These receptors all stem from a man between 18 and 29 years old in good health. Some clones in this sample may be carry-over from other donors' samples.

The chain combines TRBV15 with TRBJ2-7; TRBD2 aligns across 7 bases. The CDR3 runs to 15 residues. The germline gives CDR1 LNHNV, CDR2 YYDKDF (reference sequence). The V and J ends lost 0 bases and 6 bases, in that order; junction bases with no gene match: 8. The CDR3: CATSRDTAGAFEQYF. CDR3 nucleotide sequence: TGTGCCACCAGCAGAGATACTGCGGGAGCGTTCGAGCAGTACTTC.

The gene calls are TRBV4-1 and TRBJ2-1; 8 bases match TRBD2. CDR1 and CDR2 (germline): MGHRA, YSYEKL. This CDR3 has 16 residues. V was pared by 1 base and J by 7 bases, with 9 bases of the junction left unmatched. CDR3 DNA sequence: TGCGCCAGCAGCCAAGTCTACCTAGCGGGTTCAAATGAGCAGTTCTTC. Amino acid sequence: CASSQVYLAGSNEQFF.

V and J are TRBV5-1 and TRBJ2-3, with D tentatively TRBD1 (6 bases). V was cut by 2 bases and J by 7 bases, with 14 bases left in between. This CDR3 spans 14 amino acids. Germline V CDR1 and CDR2: SGHRS, YFSETQ. The CDR3 bases are TGCGCCAGCAGCTTCGGGGACACCCACTATACGCAGTATTTT. It yields the protein CASSFGDTHYTQYF. Using reference TRBV5-1 and TRBJ2-3 for the parts outside the CDR3, the full variable domain is KAGVTQTPRYLIKTRGQQVTLSCSPISGHRSVSWYQQTPGQGLQFLFEYFSETQRNKGNFPGRFSGRQFSNSRSEMNVSTLELGDSALYLCASSFGDTHYTQYFGPGTRLTVL.

This rearrangement joins TRBV28 to TRBJ1-5, with unresolved D. This CDR3 is built from 13 residues. Germline CDR1 and CDR2: MDHEN and SYDVKM. V gave up 11 bases and J gave up 5 bases, with 16 bases separating them. The CDR3: CAVGVRSDQPQHF. The DNA for the CDR3 is TGTGCCGTCGGGGTTAGGAGCGATCAGCCCCAGCATTTT.

This chain connects TRBV7-3 to TRBJ2-1, with a possible D match to TRBD1 (6 bases). The germline V gene encodes CDR1 SGHTA and CDR2 FQGTGA. The CDR3 sequence is 16 residues long. Trimming removed 4 bases from V and 2 bases from J, with 15 bases in between. In DNA form, the CDR3 reads TGTGCCAGCAGCTACCGGTCAGGGGCCACCTACAATGAGCAGTTCTTC. Its protein is CASSYRSGATYNEQFF.

Only one count was recorded for this clone. The chain has TRBV9 and TRBJ2-5, with a possible D match to TRBD2 (6 bases). Germline V gives CDR1 SGDLS, CDR2 YYNGEE. The CDR3 length is 19 residues. The germline V and J ends were trimmed by 4 bases and 5 bases, with 30 bases remaining between them. The CDR3 spells CASSPRAQLTTGVAETQYF. CDR3 DNA sequence: TGTGCCAGCAGCCCGCGGGCGCAACTTACAACGGGAGTAGCGGAGACCCAGTACTTC.

The rearrangement links TRBV21-1 to TRBJ2-7; the tabulated D call, TRBD1, remains unverified against the DNA. TRBV21-1 is a pseudogene segment. This CDR3 has 18 residues. The CDR3 sequence: CASSQRTGGAVSSYEQYF. The CDR3 DNA is TGTGCCAGCAGCCAGCGGACAGGGGGCGCGGTTAGCTCCTACGAGCAGTACTTC.

The chain carries TRBV2 and TRBJ2-1; TRBD2 matches at 9 bases. V lost 5 bases and J lost 6; bases outside the gene matches: 11. The germline V gene has CDR1 SNHLY and CDR2 FYNNEI. This CDR3 has 16 residues. CDR3 in amino acids: CASSPEGSGRFNEQFF. The CDR3 coding sequence is TGTGCCAGCAGTCCCGAGGGTAGCGGGAGATTCAATGAGCAGTTCTTC.

The V call is TRBV7-2, the J call TRBJ2-7; a weak D match, TRBD2 (5 bases). CDR3 length: 14 residues. Trimming took 3 bases from V and 3 from J, leaving 12 bases between them. Germline assignment: CDR1 SGHTA and CDR2 FQGNSA. CDR3 loop: CASSLETNYYEQYF. CDR3 nucleotides: TGTGCCAGCAGCTTGGAGACTAACTACTACGAGCAGTACTTC. The full variable domain, in which reference TRBV7-2 and TRBJ2-7 provide the parts outside the CDR3, is GAGVSQSPSNKVTEKGKDVELRCDPISGHTALYWYRQSLGQGLEFLIYFQGNSAPDKSGLPSDRFSAERTGGSVSTLTIQRTQQEDSAVYLCASSLETNYYEQYFGPGTRLTVT.